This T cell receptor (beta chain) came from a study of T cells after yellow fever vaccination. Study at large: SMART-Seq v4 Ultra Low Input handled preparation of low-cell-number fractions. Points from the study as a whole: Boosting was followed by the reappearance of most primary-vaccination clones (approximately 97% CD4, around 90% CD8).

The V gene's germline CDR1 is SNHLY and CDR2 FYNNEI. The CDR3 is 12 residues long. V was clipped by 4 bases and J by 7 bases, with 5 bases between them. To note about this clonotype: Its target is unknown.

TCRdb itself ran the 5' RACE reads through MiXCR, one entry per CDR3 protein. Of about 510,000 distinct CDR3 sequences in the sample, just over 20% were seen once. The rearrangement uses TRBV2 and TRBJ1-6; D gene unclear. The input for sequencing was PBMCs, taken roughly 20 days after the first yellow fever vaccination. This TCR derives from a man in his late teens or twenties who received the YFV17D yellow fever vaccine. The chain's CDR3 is CASSVGNSPLHF. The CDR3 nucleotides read TGTGCCAGCAGTGTCGGGAATTCACCCCTCCACTTT.